The 14 T cell receptor beta chains given below trace back to one sample, sequenced in a study of CD8 T cells in ankylosing spondylitis. From the 5' RACE reads, TCRdb called clonotypes with MiXCR, one entry per CDR3 protein. The data contain about 130,000 distinct CDR3 sequences, approximately 7.4% of them singletons. The sequenced material came from blood, either unsorted or a sorted T cell fraction (not recorded which). The receptors derive from a female donor with ankylosing spondylitis or in good health (not recorded which).

At least ten counts were recorded for this clonotype. J is TRBJ2-1 and V is TRBV12-3 or TRBV12-4; 7 positions match TRBD2. The junction had 2 bases not matched to a gene; V was cut back by 3 bases and J by 9 bases. This CDR3 has 12 amino acids. The DNA of the CDR3 is TGTGCCAGCAGTTTGGGGGGGGGTGAGCAGTTCTTC. Its translation: CASSLGGGEQFF.

This clonotype was detected many times. The chain couples TRBV4-2 to TRBJ2-6; 7 bases are shared with TRBD2. The J segment lost 0 bases and the V segment lost 1 base, leaving 3 bases of the junction unmatched. CDR3 length: 17 amino acids. Germline V gene lookup returns CDR1 LGHNA and CDR2 YNFKEQ. In DNA, the CDR3 is TGTGCCAGCAGCCAAGGGGGGGGGAGCTCTGGGGCCAACGTCCTGACTTTC. It codes for CASSQGGGSSGANVLTF.

The V call is TRBV7-2, the J call TRBJ1-4; D remains unclear. Per the germline V gene, CDR1 is SGHTA and CDR2 is FQGNSA. Trimming took off 3 bases at V and 0 bases at J, with 2 bases between the two ends. The length of the CDR3 is 13 residues. The CDR3 nucleotides are TGTGCCAGCAGCTTTGCAACTAATGAAAAACTGTTTTTT. Encoded protein: CASSFATNEKLFF.

This clonotype was counted between two and nine times. This sequence joins TRBV6-6 and TRBJ2-5, with 11 bases lining up with TRBD2. The junction had 16 bases not matched to a gene; V was cut back by 6 bases and J by 4 bases. CDR3 size: 18 residues. Germline V gives CDR1 MNHNY, CDR2 SVGAGI (reference sequence). The CDR3 loop reads CASSPVRASGGTSETQYF. DNA for the CDR3: TGTGCCAGCAGCCCTGTTAGGGCTAGCGGGGGGACCTCAGAGACCCAGTACTTC.

This clonotype came up many times. The chain uses TRBV20-1 and TRBJ1-6; D is unclear. The CDR3 has 14 amino acids. Germline CDR1 is DFQATT and CDR2 is SNEGSKA (reference sequence). V was cut by 3 bases and J by 5 bases, with 11 bases left in between. The CDR3 is CSASEGPDNSPLHF. The DNA of the CDR3 is TGCAGTGCTAGCGAGGGCCCTGATAATTCACCCCTCCACTTT.

This clonotype was detected ten times or more. The chain links TRBV24-1 to TRBJ2-1; 9 nucleotides align to TRBD1. J lost 0 bases, V lost 3 bases, and 2 bases had no gene match. There are 16 residues in the CDR3. The germline gives CDR1 KGHDR, CDR2 SFDVKD. The CDR3 DNA sequence: TGTGCCACCAGTGATGACAGGGGGAGCTCCTACAATGAGCAGTTCTTC. The encoded protein is CATSDDRGSSYNEQFF.

This clonotype was recorded many times. V usage is TRBV12-3 or TRBV12-4 and J usage is TRBJ2-7, with 7 bases identical to TRBD1. The V gene end was trimmed by 5 bases and the J gene end by 3 bases; junction bases not matched to a gene: 7. The CDR3 covers 14 residues. The CDR3 DNA reads as TGTGCCAGCAGTCAACAGGGGTCGGTCTACGAGCAGTACTTC. Residues: CASSQQGSVYEQYF.

This clonotype was recorded many times. In DNA form, the CDR3 reads TGTGCCAGCAGCTTCGGGCTAGTGGCAGATACGCAGTATTTT. It specifies CASSFGLVADTQYF. The gene calls are TRBV7-8 and TRBJ2-3; D unclear. In germline, CDR1 is SGHVS, CDR2 FQNEAQ. The CDR3 sequence is 14 residues long. Trimming took off 3 bases at V and 4 bases at J, with 11 bases between the two ends.

At least ten counts were recorded for this clonotype. The chain is built from TRBV11-1 and TRBJ1-2; D is perhaps TRBD1 (6 bases). CDR3 length: 16 residues. Germline lookup yields CDR1 SGHAT and CDR2 FQDESV (reference sequence). V was pared by 5 bases and J by 2 bases, with 18 bases between. The CDR3 bases are TGTGCCAGCAGCCCCCCGGGGTTGGACAGCAACTATGGCTACACCTTC. This translates into CASSPPGLDSNYGYTF. Complete variable domain (other parts from reference TRBV11-1 and TRBJ1-2): EAEVAQSPRYKITEKSQAVAFWCDPISGHATLYWYRQILGQGPELLVQFQDESVVDDSQLPKDRFSAERLKGVDSTLKIQPAELGDSAMYLCASSPPGLDSNYGYTFGSGTRLTVV.

In its sample, this clonotype was seen many times. The gene calls are TRBV15 and TRBJ2-3; D unclear. Trimming took off 3 bases at V and 5 bases at J, with 9 bases between the two ends. Germline assignment: CDR1 LNHNV and CDR2 YYDKDF (reference sequence). The CDR3 has 13 residues. The CDR3 protein is CATSRAPQDTQYF. For the CDR3, the DNA is TGTGCCACCAGCAGGGCCCCGCAAGATACGCAGTATTTT.

In its sample, this clonotype was seen many times. The rearrangement joins TRBV5-1 to TRBJ1-1, with 12 bases that match TRBD1. The trim removed 4 bases at V and 11 bases at J, leaving 12 bases unmatched. CDR3 length equals 15 residues. Germline assignment: CDR1 SGHRS and CDR2 YFSETQ. The CDR3, as DNA: TGCGCCAGCAGCCTCTCCGGGACAGGGGGCGCGGAGGCTTTCTTT. This codes for CASSLSGTGGAEAFF.

This clonotype was observed at least ten times. V and J are TRBV28 and TRBJ1-1; D gene ambiguous. CDR3 length: 12 residues. Germline V CDR1 and CDR2: MDHEN, SYDVKM. The V gene lost 4 bases and the J gene lost 5 bases, with 8 bases spanning the gap. The CDR3 DNA reads TGTGCCAGCAGTTCGGGGAAGACTGAAGCTTTCTTT. Its protein product is CASSSGKTEAFF.

This clonotype was recorded many times. The chain uses TRBV29-1 and TRBJ1-2; D ambiguous. This CDR3 spans 11 amino acids. Germline V CDR1 and CDR2: SQVTM, ANQGSEA. V was clipped by 6 bases and J by 4 bases, with 9 bases between them. In DNA form, the CDR3 reads TGCAGCGTATATCTAGGCTATGGCTACACCTTC. Its protein is CSVYLGYGYTF.

The sample holds many counts of this clonotype. The chain couples TRBV7-2 to TRBJ2-7; no reliable D call. The CDR3 contains 14 residues. Trimming took off 4 bases at V and 0 bases at J, with 10 bases between the two ends. From germline, CDR1 is SGHTA and CDR2 FQGNSA. In DNA form, the CDR3 reads TGTGCCAGCAGCTCGTTAAGGAGCTCCTACGAGCAGTACTTC. Translated, it gives CASSSLRSSYEQYF.